This TCR beta chain was recovered during a study of response to subunit inactivated influenza vaccine. Notes on the study in general: There was a suggestion from the authors that each seasonal influenza vaccination recruits few new T cells.

Each CDR3 protein is one row after TCRdb ran MiXCR on the RT-PCR reads. The repertoire holds around 650,000 distinct CDR3 sequences, with 15% to 17% as singletons. The germline V gene has CDR1 SGHRS and CDR2 YFSETQ. With 4 bases clipped from V and 1 base from J, the junction kept 4 bases outside the gene matches. The CDR3 is made up of 14 amino acids. This clonotype was recorded at least ten times. Its antigen is currently unknown. This sequence joins TRBV5-1 and TRBJ2-7; TRBD2 agrees at 8 bases. Sequencing used PBMCs from blood, obtained 11 to 12 days after vaccination. The clonotype comes from a man in his fifties who received an inactivated influenza vaccine. The CDR3 DNA sequence: TGCGCCAGCAGCGGAGCGGGAGAGTCCTACGAGCAGTACTTC. It codes for CASSGAGESYEQYF.